This TCR beta chain was sequenced for a study of naive and memory T cell subsets. General study findings and limits: Between naive and memory subsets, TCR abundance power law exponents differed. Each distinct alpha or beta sequence counts as one clonotype.

This CDR3 has 14 residues. Trimming took off 5 bases at V and 12 bases at J, with 17 bases between the two ends. Germline CDR1 reads SGHTA; CDR2 reads FQGNSA. As regards this clonotype: Its antigen remains unidentified.

An equimolar mix of two oligonucleotides served as the beta constant-region primer for TRBC1 and TRBC2. Ligated cDNA was amplified by four rounds of PCR with nested alpha and beta constant-region primers and SP2. Ligation attached a single-stranded oligonucleotide with a 12-nucleotide UMI and the SP2 primer to the cDNA 3' end. From the UMI-ligation and nested PCR reads, TCRdb called clonotypes with MiXCR, one entry per CDR3 protein. Here the sample spans 95,000 to 150,000 distinct CDR3 sequences, roughly 36% being singletons. Four subsets defined by CD45RA and CD27 were sorted after CD3, CD4, CD8 and live/dead staining.

The clonotype originates from a human donor in good health. The sample comprised central memory CD4+ T cells from blood. The rearrangement links TRBV7-2 to TRBJ1-6; D remains ambiguous. The CDR3 sequence is CASSPAAGSRPLHF. The CDR3 DNA sequence: TGTGCCAGCAGCCCAGCCGCAGGCTCCAGACCCCTCCACTTT.